The sequence of this T cell receptor (beta chain) was determined in a study of blood T cell repertoires in COVID-19. Study at large: Sites across the United States, Italy and Spain contributed samples from acute and convalescent COVID-19. Sources were T cells, B-cell-depleted T cells, or PBMCs; the material itself was cDNA or gDNA.

How the authors handled the data: How many nucleated cells were present was estimated from reference gene primer amplification. Measured with immunoSEQ multiplex PCR; TCRdb has only the in-frame clones, and not every one. V and J calls and clone size are given by that table; D and trimming were obtained from the DNA. The sample comprises approximately 280,000 clones, roughly 83% of which are singletons, and more than 1.2% rests with the top ten. In germline, CDR1 is SEHNR, CDR2 FQNEAQ (reference sequence). The CDR3 has 15 amino acids. Trimming shortened V by 4 bases and J by 8 bases, and 18 bases separated the two germline ends. Enrolment of Seattle patients took place during active infection, and they were followed longitudinally.

J is TRBJ1-5 and V is TRBV7-9; TRBD1 might be the D (5 bases). This sequence was found in a human donor with COVID-19, enrolled during active disease. The donor label of this sample is uncertain. The sequenced sample consisted of peripheral blood. The CDR3 coding sequence is TGTGCCAGCAGCTCCTTAGCAGGGTACGTCGAGCCCCAGCATTTT. This translates into CASSSLAGYVEPQHF.